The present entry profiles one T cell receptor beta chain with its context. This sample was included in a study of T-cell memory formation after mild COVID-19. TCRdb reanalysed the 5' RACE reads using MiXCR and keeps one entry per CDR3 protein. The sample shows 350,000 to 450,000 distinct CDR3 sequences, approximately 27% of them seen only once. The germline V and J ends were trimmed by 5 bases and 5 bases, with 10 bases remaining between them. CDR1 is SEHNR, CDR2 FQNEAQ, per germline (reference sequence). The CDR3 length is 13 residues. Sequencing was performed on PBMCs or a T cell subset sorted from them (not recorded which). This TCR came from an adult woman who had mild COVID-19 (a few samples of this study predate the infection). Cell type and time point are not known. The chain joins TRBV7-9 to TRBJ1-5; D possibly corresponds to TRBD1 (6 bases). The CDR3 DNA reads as TGTGCCAGCAGCCAGGACAGTCATCAGCCCCAGCATTTT. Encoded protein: CASSQDSHQPQHF.